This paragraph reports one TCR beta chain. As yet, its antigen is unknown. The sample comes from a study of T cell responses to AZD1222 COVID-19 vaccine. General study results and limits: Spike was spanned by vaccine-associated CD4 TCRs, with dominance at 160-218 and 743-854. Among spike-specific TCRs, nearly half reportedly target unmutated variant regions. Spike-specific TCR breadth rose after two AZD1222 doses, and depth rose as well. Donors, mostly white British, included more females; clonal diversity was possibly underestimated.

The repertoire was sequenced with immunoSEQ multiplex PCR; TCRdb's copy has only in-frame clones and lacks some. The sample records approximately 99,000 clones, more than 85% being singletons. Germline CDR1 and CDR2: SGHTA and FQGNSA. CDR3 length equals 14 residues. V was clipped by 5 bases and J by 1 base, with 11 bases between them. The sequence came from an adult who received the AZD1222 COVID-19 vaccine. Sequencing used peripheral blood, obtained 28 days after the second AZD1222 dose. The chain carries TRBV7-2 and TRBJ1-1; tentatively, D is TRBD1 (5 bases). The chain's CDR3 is CASSAGLQNTEAFF. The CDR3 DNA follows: TGTGCCAGCAGCGCGGGACTTCAGAACACTGAAGCTTTCTTT.